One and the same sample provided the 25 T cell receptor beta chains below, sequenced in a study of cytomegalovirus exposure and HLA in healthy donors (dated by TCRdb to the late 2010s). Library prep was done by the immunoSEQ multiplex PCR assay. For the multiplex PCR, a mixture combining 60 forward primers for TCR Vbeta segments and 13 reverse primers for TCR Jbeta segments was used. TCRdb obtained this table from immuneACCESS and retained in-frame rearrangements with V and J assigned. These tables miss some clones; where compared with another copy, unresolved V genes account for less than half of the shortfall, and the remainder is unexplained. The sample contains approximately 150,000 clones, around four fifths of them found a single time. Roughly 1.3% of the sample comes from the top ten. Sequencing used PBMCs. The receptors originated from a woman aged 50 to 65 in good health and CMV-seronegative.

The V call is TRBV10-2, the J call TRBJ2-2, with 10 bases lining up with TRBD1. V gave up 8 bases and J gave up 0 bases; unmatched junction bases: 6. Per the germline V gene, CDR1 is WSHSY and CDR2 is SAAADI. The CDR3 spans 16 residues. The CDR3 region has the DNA TGCGCCAGCTCCCGACAGGGGGCAACGAACACCGGGGAGCTGTTTTTT. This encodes CASSRQGATNTGELFF.

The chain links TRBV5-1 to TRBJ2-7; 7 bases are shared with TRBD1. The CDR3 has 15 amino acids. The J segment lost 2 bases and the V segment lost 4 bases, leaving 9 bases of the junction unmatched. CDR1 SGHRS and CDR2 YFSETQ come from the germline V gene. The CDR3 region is CASSLKGDRTYEQYF. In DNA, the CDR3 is TGCGCCAGCAGCCTCAAAGGGGACAGAACCTACGAGCAGTACTTC.

CDR3 sequence: CASSHSPTYEQYF. The CDR3 DNA reads TGTGCCAGCAGTCACAGTCCTACCTACGAGCAGTACTTC. The V call is TRBV28, the J call TRBJ2-7, with D unresolved. Trimming stripped 5 bases from V and 2 bases from J, with 10 bases between. In germline, CDR1 is MDHEN, CDR2 SYDVKM. The CDR3 is 13 residues long.

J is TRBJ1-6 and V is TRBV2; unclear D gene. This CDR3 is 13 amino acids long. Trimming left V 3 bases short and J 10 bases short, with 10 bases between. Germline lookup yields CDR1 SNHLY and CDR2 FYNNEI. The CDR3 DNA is TGTGCCAGCAGTGATCCGGTGAGGTCACCCCTCCACTTT. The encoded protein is CASSDPVRSPLHF.

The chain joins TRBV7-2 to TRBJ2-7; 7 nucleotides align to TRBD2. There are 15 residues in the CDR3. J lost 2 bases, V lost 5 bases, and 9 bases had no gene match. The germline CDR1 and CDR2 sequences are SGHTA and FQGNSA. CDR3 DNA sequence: TGTGCCAGCAGCCTACCACTAGCGCCGACCTACGAGCAGTACTTC. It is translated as CASSLPLAPTYEQYF.

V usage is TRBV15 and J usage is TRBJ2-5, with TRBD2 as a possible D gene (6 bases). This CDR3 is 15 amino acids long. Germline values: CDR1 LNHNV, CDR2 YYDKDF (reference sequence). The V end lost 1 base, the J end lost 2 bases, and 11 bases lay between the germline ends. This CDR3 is CATSRVTSPQETQYF. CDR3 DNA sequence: TGTGCCACCAGCAGAGTAACTAGCCCACAAGAGACCCAGTACTTC.

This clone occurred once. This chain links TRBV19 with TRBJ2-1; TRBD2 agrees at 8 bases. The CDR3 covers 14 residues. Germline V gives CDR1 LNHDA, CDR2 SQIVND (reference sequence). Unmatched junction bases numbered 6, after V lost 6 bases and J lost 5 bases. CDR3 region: CASRREAPNNEQFF. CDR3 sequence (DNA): TGTGCCAGTAGGCGGGAGGCCCCAAACAATGAGCAGTTCTTC.

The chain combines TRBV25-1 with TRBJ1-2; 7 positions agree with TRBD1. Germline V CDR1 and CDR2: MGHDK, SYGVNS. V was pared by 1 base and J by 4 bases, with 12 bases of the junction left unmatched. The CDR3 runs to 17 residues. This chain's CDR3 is CASSEWTGRDFGYGYTF. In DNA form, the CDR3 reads TGTGCCAGCAGTGAATGGACAGGACGTGATTTCGGCTATGGCTACACCTTC.

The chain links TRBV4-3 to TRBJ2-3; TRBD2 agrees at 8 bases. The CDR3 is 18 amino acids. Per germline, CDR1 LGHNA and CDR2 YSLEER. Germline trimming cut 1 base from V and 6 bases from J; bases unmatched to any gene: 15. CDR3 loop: CASSQALSAGGRPDTQYF. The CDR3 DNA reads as TGCGCCAGCAGCCAAGCCTTATCGGCGGGGGGCCGCCCCGATACGCAGTATTTT.

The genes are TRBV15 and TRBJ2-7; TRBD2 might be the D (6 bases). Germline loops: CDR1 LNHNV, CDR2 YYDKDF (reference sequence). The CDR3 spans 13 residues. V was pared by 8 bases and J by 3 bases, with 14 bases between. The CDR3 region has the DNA TGTGCCACCGGTCCGGGACTGGGCTACGAGCAGTACTTC. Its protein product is CATGPGLGYEQYF.

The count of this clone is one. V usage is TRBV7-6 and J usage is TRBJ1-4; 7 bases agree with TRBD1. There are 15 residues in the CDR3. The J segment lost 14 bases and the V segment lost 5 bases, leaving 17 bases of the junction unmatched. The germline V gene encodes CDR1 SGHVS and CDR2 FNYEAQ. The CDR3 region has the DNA TGTGCCAGCAGCCCCTATCTGGGGGAGACAGGGACTCTGTTTTTT. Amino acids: CASSPYLGETGTLFF.

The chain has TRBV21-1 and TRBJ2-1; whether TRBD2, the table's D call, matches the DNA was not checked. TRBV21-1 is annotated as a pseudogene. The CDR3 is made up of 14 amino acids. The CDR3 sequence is CASSKKDVLMEQFF. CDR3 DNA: TGTGCCAGCAGCAAAAAGGATGTACTAATGGAGCAGTTCTTC.

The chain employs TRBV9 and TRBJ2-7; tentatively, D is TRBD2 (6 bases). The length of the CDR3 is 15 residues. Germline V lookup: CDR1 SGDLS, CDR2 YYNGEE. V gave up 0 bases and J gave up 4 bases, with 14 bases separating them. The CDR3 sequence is CASSVGGTGDYEQYF. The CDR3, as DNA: TGTGCCAGCAGCGTAGGAGGGACGGGGGATTACGAGCAGTACTTC.

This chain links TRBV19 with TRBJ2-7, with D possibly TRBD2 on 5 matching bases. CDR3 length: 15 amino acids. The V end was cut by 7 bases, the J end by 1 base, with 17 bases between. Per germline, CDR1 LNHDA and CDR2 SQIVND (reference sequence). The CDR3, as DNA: TGTGCCAGTAACACGCCGGGGAGCGGTTCCTACGAGCAGTACTTC. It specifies CASNTPGSGSYEQYF.

The CDR3 bases are TGTGCCAGCAGTCCCAACGGGGCGCAGTATTTT. Protein product: CASSPNGAQYF. The J gene is TRBJ2-3, the V gene TRBV7-9; D perhaps matches TRBD2 (5 bases). Germline CDR1 reads SEHNR; CDR2 reads FQNEAQ (reference sequence). Trimming shortened V by 6 bases and J by 10 bases, and 11 bases separated the two germline ends. This CDR3 comprises 11 residues.

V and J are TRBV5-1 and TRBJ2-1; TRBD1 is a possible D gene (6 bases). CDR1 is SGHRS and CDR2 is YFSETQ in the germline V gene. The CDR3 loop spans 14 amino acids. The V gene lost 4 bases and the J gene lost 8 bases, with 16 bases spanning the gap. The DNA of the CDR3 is TGCGCCAGCAGCCAACAGGGATCTGGGGATGAGCAGTTCTTC. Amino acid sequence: CASSQQGSGDEQFF.

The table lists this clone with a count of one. The CDR3 loop is CAISVKTGNYGYTF. Written as DNA, the CDR3 is TGTGCCATCAGTGTTAAAACAGGGAACTATGGCTACACCTTC. The chain links TRBV10-3 to TRBJ1-2; D is perhaps TRBD1 (6 bases). V lost 4 bases to trimming and J lost 2 bases, with 11 bases between them. The length of the CDR3 is 14 residues. Germline V CDR1 and CDR2: ENHRY, SYGVKD.

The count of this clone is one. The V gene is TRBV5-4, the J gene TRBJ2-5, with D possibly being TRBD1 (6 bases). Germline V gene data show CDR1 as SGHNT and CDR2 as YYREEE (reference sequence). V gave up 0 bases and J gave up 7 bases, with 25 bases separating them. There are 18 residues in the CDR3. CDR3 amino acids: CASSLGARGTGLEGTQYF. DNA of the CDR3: TGTGCCAGCAGCTTGGGGGCCAGAGGAACAGGGTTGGAAGGGACCCAGTACTTC.

CDR3 amino acids: CASSTLPTPSNEKLFF. In DNA form, the CDR3 reads TGTGCCAGCAGCACGCTCCCGACACCCTCTAATGAAAAACTGTTTTTT. This chain connects TRBV21-1 to TRBJ1-4; TRBD1 is the table's D call and was not checked against the DNA. TRBV21-1 is an annotated pseudogene. This CDR3 contains 16 residues.

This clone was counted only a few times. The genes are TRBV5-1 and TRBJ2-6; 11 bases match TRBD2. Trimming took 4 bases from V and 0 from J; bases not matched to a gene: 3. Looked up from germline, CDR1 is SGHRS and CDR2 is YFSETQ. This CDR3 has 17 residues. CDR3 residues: CASSGLAGASGANVLTF. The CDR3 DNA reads TGCGCCAGCAGCGGACTAGCGGGCGCCTCTGGGGCCAACGTCCTGACTTTC.

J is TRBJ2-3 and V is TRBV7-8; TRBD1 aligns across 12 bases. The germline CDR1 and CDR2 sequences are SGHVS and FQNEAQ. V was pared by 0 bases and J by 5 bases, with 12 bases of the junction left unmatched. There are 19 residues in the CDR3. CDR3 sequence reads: CASSLARDRGLKRGDTQYF. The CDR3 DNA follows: TGTGCCAGCAGCTTAGCGAGGGACAGGGGGCTTAAGAGGGGAGATACGCAGTATTTT.

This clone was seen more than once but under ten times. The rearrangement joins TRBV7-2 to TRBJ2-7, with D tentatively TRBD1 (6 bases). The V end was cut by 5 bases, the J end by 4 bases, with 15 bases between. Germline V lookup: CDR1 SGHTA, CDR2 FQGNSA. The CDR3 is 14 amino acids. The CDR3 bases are TGTGCCAGCAGCCAACGATACAGGGATTACGAGCAGTACTTC. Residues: CASSQRYRDYEQYF.

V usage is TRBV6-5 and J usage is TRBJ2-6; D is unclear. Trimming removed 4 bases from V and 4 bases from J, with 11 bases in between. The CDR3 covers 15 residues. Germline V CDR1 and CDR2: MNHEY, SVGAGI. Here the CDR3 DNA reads TGTGCCAGCAGTTCCCCCCTTCTAGGGGCCAACGTCCTGACTTTC. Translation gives CASSSPLLGANVLTF.

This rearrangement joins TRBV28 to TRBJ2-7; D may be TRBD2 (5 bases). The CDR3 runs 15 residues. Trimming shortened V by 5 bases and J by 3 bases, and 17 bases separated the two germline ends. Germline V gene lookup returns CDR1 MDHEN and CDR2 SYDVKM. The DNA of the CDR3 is TGTGCCAGCAGTATCCTGAGGGCGGTCGGCTACGAGCAGTACTTC. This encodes CASSILRAVGYEQYF.

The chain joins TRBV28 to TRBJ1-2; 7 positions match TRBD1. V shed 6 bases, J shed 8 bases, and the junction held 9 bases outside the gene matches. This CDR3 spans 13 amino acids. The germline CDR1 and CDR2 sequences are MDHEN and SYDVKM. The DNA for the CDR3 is TGTGCCAGCAGACTCGGGACAGTTGGAGGCTACACCTTC. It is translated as CASRLGTVGGYTF.